These T cell receptor beta chains were read from a single sample in a study of cytomegalovirus exposure and HLA in healthy donors. Clones were sequenced by immunoSEQ multiplex PCR, and TCRdb holds only the in-frame ones, with some missing. In the table there are some 140,000 clones, approximately 87% of which are singletons. Sequenced sample: PBMCs. The origin of the receptors is a man aged 18 to 30 in good health and CMV-seronegative. The conserved cysteine and the conserved F or W are not part of the CDR3 here. D genes are given only for firm matches.

TRBV18,TRBD1,TRBJ2-7,ASSPQGTASSYEQY
TRBV6-6,-,TRBJ2-2,ASNHPGGELF
TRBV4-3,TRBD1,TRBJ2-5,ASSRDYAGGETQY
TRBV9,-,TRBJ2-1,ASSVVAAYNEQF
TRBV5-4,-,TRBJ1-6,ASSSRGNNSPLH
TRBV5-6,-,TRBJ1-1,ASSRWRSRQTGANTEAF
TRBV5-1,TRBD1,TRBJ2-7,ASSMGQPTREQY
TRBV29-1,TRBD1,TRBJ1-2,SVSQGIYGYT
TRBV6-1,-,TRBJ1-3,ASSESDAHTIY
TRBV27,-,TRBJ1-5,ASSHYSNQPQH
TRBV6-5,TRBD1,TRBJ2-7,ASSLYPTGGYEQY
TRBV29-1,-,TRBJ2-7,SVVRTEGSYEQY
TRBV7-9,TRBD2,TRBJ2-2,ASSSRSGNTGELF
TRBV27,-,TRBJ2-5,ASSYRARETQY
TRBV27,TRBD1,TRBJ2-7,ASSSPPGTGLWGVAPQY
TRBV7-9,TRBD2,TRBJ2-7,ASSSGTSGGDYEQY
TRBV28,TRBD2,TRBJ2-2,ASSILTSENTGELF
TRBV5-8,-,TRBJ2-1,ASRRQSSYNEQF
TRBV9,TRBD1,TRBJ2-7,ASSVRGTGYEQY
TRBV27,TRBD1,TRBJ2-7,ASSSPGQGLNEQY
TRBV6-1,-,TRBJ1-3,ASIPKRGGDDTIY
TRBV2,-,TRBJ1-5,ASSEAWGDQPQH
TRBV12-5,-,TRBJ2-3,ASGLVLGALTDTQY
TRBV6-6,TRBD1,TRBJ1-4,ASRKTGGEGKLF
TRBV30,-,TRBJ2-7,AWSGDTLEQY